This T cell receptor (beta chain) is from a study of control samples from healthy donors and cancer patients. TCRdb's table, derived via immunoSEQ multiplex PCR, lists solely in-frame clones and lacks some. The profile shows roughly 98,000 clones, 93% of them singletons. The V end was cut by 5 bases, the J end by 7 bases, with 27 bases between. The CDR3 has 18 amino acids. Germline V lookup: CDR1 KGHSH, CDR2 LQKENI. The chain has TRBV18 and TRBJ2-4; possibly TRBD2 for D (6 bases). Sequenced material: blood. This sequence was found in a man between 18 and 29 years old in good health. The CDR3 spells CASSTRRTSLAEGNIQYF. DNA of the CDR3: TGTGCCAGCTCAACGCGGAGGACAAGCCTGGCGGAGGGGAACATTCAGTACTTC.